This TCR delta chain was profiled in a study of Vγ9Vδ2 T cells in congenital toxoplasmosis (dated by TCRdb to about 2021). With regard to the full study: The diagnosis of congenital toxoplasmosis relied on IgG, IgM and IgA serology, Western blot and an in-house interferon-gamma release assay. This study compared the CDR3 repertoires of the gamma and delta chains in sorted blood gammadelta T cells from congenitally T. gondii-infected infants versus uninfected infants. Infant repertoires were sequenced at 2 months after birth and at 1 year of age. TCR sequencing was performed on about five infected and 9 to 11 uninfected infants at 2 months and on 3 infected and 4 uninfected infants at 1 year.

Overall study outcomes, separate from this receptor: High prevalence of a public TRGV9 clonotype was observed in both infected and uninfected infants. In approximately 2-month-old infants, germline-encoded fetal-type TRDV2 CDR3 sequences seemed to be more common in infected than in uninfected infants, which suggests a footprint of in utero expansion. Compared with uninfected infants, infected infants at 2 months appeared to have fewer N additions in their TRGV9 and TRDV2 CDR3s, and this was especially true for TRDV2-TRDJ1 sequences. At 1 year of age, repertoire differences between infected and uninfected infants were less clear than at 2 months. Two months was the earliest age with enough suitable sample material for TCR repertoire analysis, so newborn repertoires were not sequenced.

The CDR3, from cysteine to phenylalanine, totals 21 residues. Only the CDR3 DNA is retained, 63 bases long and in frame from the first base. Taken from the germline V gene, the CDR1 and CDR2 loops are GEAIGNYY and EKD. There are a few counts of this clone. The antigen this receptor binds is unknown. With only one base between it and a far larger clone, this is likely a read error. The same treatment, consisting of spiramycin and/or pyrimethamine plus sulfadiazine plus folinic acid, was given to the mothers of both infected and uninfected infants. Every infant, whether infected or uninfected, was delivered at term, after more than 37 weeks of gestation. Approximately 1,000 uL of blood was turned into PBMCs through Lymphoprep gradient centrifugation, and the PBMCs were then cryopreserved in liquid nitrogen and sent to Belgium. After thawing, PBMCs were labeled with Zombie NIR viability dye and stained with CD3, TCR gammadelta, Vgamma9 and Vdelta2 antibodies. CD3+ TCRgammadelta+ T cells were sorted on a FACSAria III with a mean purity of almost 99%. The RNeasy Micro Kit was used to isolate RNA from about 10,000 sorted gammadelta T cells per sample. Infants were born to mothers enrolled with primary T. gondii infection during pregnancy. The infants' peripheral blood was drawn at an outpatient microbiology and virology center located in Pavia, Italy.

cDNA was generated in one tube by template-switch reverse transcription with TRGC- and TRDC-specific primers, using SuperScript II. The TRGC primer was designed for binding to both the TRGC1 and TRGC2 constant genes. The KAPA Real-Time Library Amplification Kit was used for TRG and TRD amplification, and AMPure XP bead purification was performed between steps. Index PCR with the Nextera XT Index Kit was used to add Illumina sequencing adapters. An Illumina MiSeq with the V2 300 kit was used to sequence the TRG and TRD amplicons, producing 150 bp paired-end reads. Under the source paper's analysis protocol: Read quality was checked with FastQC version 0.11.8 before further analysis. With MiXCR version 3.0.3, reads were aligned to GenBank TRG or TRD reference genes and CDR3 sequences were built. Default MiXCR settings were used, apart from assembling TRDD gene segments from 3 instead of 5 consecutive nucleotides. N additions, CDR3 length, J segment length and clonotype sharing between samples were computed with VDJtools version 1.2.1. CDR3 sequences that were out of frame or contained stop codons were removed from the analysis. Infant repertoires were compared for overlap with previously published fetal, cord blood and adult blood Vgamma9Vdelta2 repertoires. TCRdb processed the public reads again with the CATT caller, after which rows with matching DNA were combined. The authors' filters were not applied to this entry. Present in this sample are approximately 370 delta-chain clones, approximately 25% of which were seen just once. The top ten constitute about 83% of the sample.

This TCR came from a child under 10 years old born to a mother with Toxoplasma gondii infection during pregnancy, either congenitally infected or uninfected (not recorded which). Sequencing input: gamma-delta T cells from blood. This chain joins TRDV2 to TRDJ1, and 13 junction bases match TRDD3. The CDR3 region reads CARDTVTGGYASVESTDKLIF. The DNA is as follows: TGTGCCCGTGACACCGTTACTGGGGGATACGCAAGTGTAGAGTCTACCGATAAACTCATCTTT.